The next 19 T cell receptor beta chains were all read from a single sample in a study of identical twins. TCRdb ran MiXCR on the 5' RACE reads and lists one entry per CDR3 protein. This table has more than 250,000 distinct CDR3 sequences, about 8.3% appearing once. A further study also used this sample, focusing on yellow fever vaccine responses in identical twins.

Sequencing was carried out using memory (CD45RO+) T cells sorted from blood. The receptors originated from a woman aged 18-35 years in good health.

This clonotype showed up just a few times. J is TRBJ2-7 and V is TRBV20-1, with a weak D call TRBD2 (6 bases). Germline V lookup: CDR1 DFQATT, CDR2 SNEGSKA (reference sequence). The CDR3 is made up of 14 amino acids. V dropped 6 bases and J dropped 3 bases, with 18 bases sitting between them. CDR3 DNA sequence: TGCAGTGCCGTTGATCAGGGTAGCGGCTACGAGCAGTACGTC. Translated, it gives CSAVDQGSGYEQYV.

The chain uses TRBV7-3 and TRBJ2-5; 8 bases are shared with TRBD2. The CDR3 has 15 amino acids. V was pared by 3 bases and J by 5 bases, with 8 bases of the junction left unmatched. Per the germline V gene, CDR1 is SGHTA and CDR2 is FQGTGA. This CDR3 reads CASSFTGGIEETQYF. CDR3 nucleotide sequence: TGTGCCAGCAGCTTCACGGGGGGGATAGAGGAGACCCAGTACTTC.

In its sample, this clonotype was seen a few times. A read error may produce the germline difference seen at one junction end. The J gene is TRBJ2-3, the V gene TRBV7-9, with D possibly TRBD2 on 6 matching bases. Per the germline V gene, CDR1 is SEHNR and CDR2 is FQNEAQ (reference sequence). This CDR3 region has 14 residues. CDR3 in DNA: TGTGCCAGCAACTTATCCAGCGGGACAGATACGCAGTATTTT. Translated, it gives CASNLSSGTDTQYF.

This clonotype was counted many times. CDR3 protein: CASSRSGASYGYTF. The CDR3 bases are TGTGCCAGCAGTCGGTCGGGCGCCAGCTATGGCTACACCTTC. The V and J genes are TRBV12-3 or TRBV12-4 and TRBJ1-2; D uncertain. CDR3 length: 14 amino acids. V lost 5 bases and J 4 bases, leaving 14 bases between the germline ends.

This clonotype was observed many times. The V gene is TRBV14, the J gene TRBJ2-3; D remains unclear. Germline V gene sequence: CDR1 SGHDN, CDR2 FVKESK. The CDR3 loop spans 14 amino acids. V lost 3 bases and J 2 bases, leaving 9 bases between the germline ends. For the CDR3, the DNA is TGTGCCAGCAGCCAGTCTACAGACACAGATACGCAGTATTTT. It encodes CASSQSTDTDTQYF. The full variable domain, in which reference TRBV14 and TRBJ2-3 provide the parts outside the CDR3, is EAGVTQFPSHSVIEKGQTVTLRCDPISGHDNLYWYRRVMGKEIKFLLHFVKESKQDESGMPNNRFLAERTGGTYSTLKVQPAELEDSGVYFCASSQSTDTDTQYFGPGTRLTVL.

The genes are TRBV5-5 and TRBJ1-1, with D possibly being TRBD1 (6 bases). The V gene lost 3 bases and the J gene lost 7 bases, with 10 bases spanning the gap. The germline V gene has CDR1 SGHKS and CDR2 YYEKEE (reference sequence). The CDR3 loop spans 12 amino acids. CDR3 in DNA: TGTGCCAGCAGCTGGGGACAAAATGAAGCTTTCTTT. Encoded protein: CASSWGQNEAFF.

This clonotype has at least ten counts. The chain recombines TRBV12-3 or TRBV12-4 with TRBJ2-2; 7 bases are shared with TRBD2. The CDR3 length is 16 residues. V shed 4 bases and J 0 bases; nucleotides not matched to a gene: 5. CDR3 protein: CASSSLAASNTGELFF. CDR3 nucleotide sequence: TGTGCCAGCAGTTCTCTAGCGGCTTCGAACACCGGGGAGCTGTTTTTT.

In this sample, this clonotype turned up a few times. V and J are TRBV5-1 and TRBJ2-1, with 9 bases that match TRBD2. The CDR3 length is 16 residues. Germline loops: CDR1 SGHRS, CDR2 YFSETQ. V lost 3 bases, J lost 8 bases, and 12 bases stayed unmatched. The CDR3 DNA sequence: TGCGCCAGCAGCTGGGCGGGAGGGCTCTCTGGGGATGAGCAGTTCTTC. Its protein is CASSWAGGLSGDEQFF.

This clonotype came up many times. The rearrangement uses TRBV5-1 and TRBJ2-3, with TRBD1 matching 11 bases. The CDR3 runs to 16 residues. Germline CDR1 is SGHRS and CDR2 is YFSETQ. The V segment lost 4 bases and the J segment 2 bases; nucleotides outside the gene matches: 6. In DNA, the CDR3 is TGCGCCAGCAGCCCGGACAGGGGGCAATCCACAGATACGCAGTATTTT. It specifies CASSPDRGQSTDTQYF.

This clonotype appeared many times. The CDR3 DNA reads TGTGCCAGCAGCCGCAGACAGACGAACACTGAAGCTTTCTTT. Residues: CASSRRQTNTEAFF. The V and J genes are TRBV7-2 and TRBJ1-1; TRBD1 is a possible D gene (5 bases). This CDR3 is built from 14 residues. The ends were cut back, 5 bases at V and 1 base at J, with 11 bases in the middle. Germline-derived CDR1 and CDR2 are SGHTA and FQGNSA.

This clonotype appeared a few times. The chain is built from TRBV4-1 and TRBJ1-5, with D unclear. Germline loops: CDR1 MGHRA, CDR2 YSYEKL. V lost 7 bases and J lost 5, with 12 bases in between. The CDR3 length is 13 residues. CDR3: CASKGWGDQPQHF. The CDR3 DNA reads as TGCGCCAGCAAAGGATGGGGAGATCAGCCCCAGCATTTT.

This clonotype was picked up many times. The chain joins TRBV3-1 to TRBJ2-3; D gene unclear. V was clipped by 4 bases and J by 8 bases, with 10 bases between them. The CDR3 is 12 residues long. In germline, CDR1 is LGHDT, CDR2 YNNKEL (reference sequence). CDR3 in amino acids: CASSPRTATQYF. In nucleotides, the CDR3 is TGTGCCAGCAGCCCAAGAACGGCTACGCAGTATTTT.

This clonotype showed up many times. The V and J genes are TRBV29-1 and TRBJ1-1, with D maybe TRBD1 (5 bases). CDR1 SQVTM and CDR2 ANQGSEA come from the germline V gene. The CDR3 has 13 residues. The V end was cut by 5 bases, the J end by 7 bases, with 17 bases between. In DNA form, the CDR3 reads TGCAGCGTTACCCTCGGAGGGGTTCTTGAAGCTTTCTTT. Amino acids: CSVTLGGVLEAFF.

This clonotype turned up a few times. The chain carries TRBV20-1 and TRBJ2-7; no clear D. This CDR3 contains 13 residues. Germline CDR1 and CDR2: DFQATT and SNEGSKA (reference sequence). The V and J ends lost 5 bases and 4 bases respectively, with 15 bases between them. The CDR3 here is CSAVSPQDYEQYV. The CDR3 region has the DNA TGCAGTGCTGTCAGCCCCCAGGATTACGAGCAGTACGTC.

In its sample, this clonotype was seen many times. The chain carries TRBV12-3 or TRBV12-4 and TRBJ2-2; TRBD2 might be the D (6 bases). CDR3 length: 14 amino acids. With 5 bases removed from V and 3 bases from J, the gap between germline ends came to 10 bases. The CDR3 loop reads CASSVGDYTGELFF. CDR3 bases: TGTGCCAGCAGTGTAGGGGACTACACCGGGGAGCTGTTTTTT.

This clonotype has at least ten counts. The V gene is TRBV12-3 or TRBV12-4, the J gene TRBJ2-1; TRBD2 matches 9 bases. The CDR3 spans 15 residues. V lost 5 bases, J lost 4 bases, and 6 bases stayed unmatched. Written as DNA, the CDR3 is TGTGCCAGCAGTCCCGCGGGAGGGGTGTACAATGAGCAGTTCTTC. This gives the protein CASSPAGGVYNEQFF.

In its sample, this clonotype was seen many times. The chain links TRBV27 to TRBJ2-4, with no clear D. This CDR3 region has 9 residues. CDR1 is MNHEY and CDR2 is SMNVEV in the germline V gene (reference sequence). CDR3 amino acids: CAMKNIQYF. DNA of the CDR3: TGTGCGATGAAAAACATTCAGTACTTC.

This clonotype was recorded many times. This CDR3 reads CASSGVSLNTEAFF. CDR3 DNA: TGTGCCAGCAGTGGGGTTTCCCTAAACACTGAAGCTTTCTTT. The V and J genes are TRBV3-1 and TRBJ1-1; D unresolved. This CDR3 is built from 14 residues. Germline V CDR1 and CDR2: LGHDT, YNNKEL (reference sequence). V dropped 6 bases and J dropped 2 bases, with 13 bases sitting between them. Combining the CDR3 with reference TRBV3-1 and TRBJ1-1 gives the whole variable domain DTAVSQTPKYLVTQMGNDKSIKCEQNLGHDTMYWYKQDSKKFLKIMFSYNNKELIINETVPNRFSPKSPDKAHLNLHINSLELGDSAVYFCASSGVSLNTEAFFGQGTRLTVV.

The V call is TRBV11-2, the J call TRBJ2-3; 12 bases agree with TRBD2. In germline, CDR1 is SGHAT, CDR2 FQNNGV. The CDR3 loop spans 15 amino acids. V lost 3 bases to trimming and J lost 7 bases; unmatched junction nucleotides: 5. This CDR3 is CASSFLAGGGYTQYF. The CDR3, as DNA: TGTGCCAGCAGCTTCCTAGCGGGAGGGGGGTATACGCAGTATTTT.